These T cell receptor beta chains were read from a single sample in a study of chronic HIV infection and antiretroviral therapy. One entry per CDR3 protein results from TCRdb running MiXCR on the 5' RACE reads. The sample lists fewer than 40,000 distinct CDR3 sequences, roughly 9.1% seen once, with more than 2% in the top ten. Sample: peripheral blood. These receptors were collected from an adult who had HIV and had not received antiretroviral therapy, or was an uninfected healthy control (not recorded which). The CDR3 runs from the conserved cysteine through the conserved F or W. Each record gives: J gene, D gene, V gene, clone size, CDR3 DNA, CDR3 protein. A D gene is named only where the DNA matches it firmly. Size is stated for part of the rows, as once, few or many counts, or as a class when the clone is expanded.

>TRBJ1-5|NA|TRBV6-2/TRBV6-3|NA
TGTGCCATCTCCGTTGGGGGCAGCAATCAGCCCCAGCATTTT
CAISVGGSNQPQHF
>TRBJ2-7|NA|TRBV7-2|NA
TGTGCCAGCAGCTTCTCCTACGAGCAGTACTTC
CASSFSYEQYF
>TRBJ2-7|NA|TRBV6-5|medium-sized
TGTGCCAGCAGCCCCGGGACGGACTCCTACGAGCAGTACTTC
CASSPGTDSYEQYF
>TRBJ1-1|NA|TRBV10-3|few
TGTGCCATCGGGGCGGGGTTGAACACTGAAGCTTTCTTT
CAIGAGLNTEAFF
>TRBJ1-1|NA|TRBV12-3/TRBV12-4|many
TGTGCCAGCAGTCCCGCTGGGTTTATAGGTGAAGCTTTCTTT
CASSPAGFIGEAFF
>TRBJ1-4|TRBD1|TRBV29-1|many
TGCAGCGTGGGACGGACAGGGGATAATAATGAAAAACTGTTTTTT
CSVGRTGDNNEKLFF
>TRBJ2-1|TRBD2|TRBV29-1|many
TGCAGCGTGACGCGGGAGGGACGTTACAATGAGCAGTTCTTC
CSVTREGRYNEQFF
>TRBJ1-2|NA|TRBV2|few
TGTGCCAGCAATGAATTGCCCGTCTCTGGCTACACCTTC
CASNELPVSGYTF
>TRBJ1-4|NA|TRBV20-1|few
TGCAGTGCTACCGGGACAACTAATGAAAAACTGTTTTTT
CSATGTTNEKLFF
>TRBJ2-5|NA|TRBV29-1|NA
TGCAGCGCCCAGGGGGAGACCCAGTACTTC
CSAQGETQYF
>TRBJ2-5|TRBD1|TRBV5-1|many
TGCGCCAGCAGCCCCTTTGGGGACAGGGAAGAGACCCAGTACTTC
CASSPFGDREETQYF
>TRBJ1-2|NA|TRBV29-1|NA
TGCAGCGTTGAAGATGGAGTCTATGGCTACACCTTC
CSVEDGVYGYTF
>TRBJ2-3|TRBD2|TRBV3-1|few
TGTGCCAGCAGCCCCAGCGGGAGGGACGCAGATACGCAGTATTTT
CASSPSGRDADTQYF
>TRBJ1-1|TRBD1|TRBV12-3/TRBV12-4|few
TGTGCCAGCAGTTTACAGGGGGGAGGCACTGAAGCTTTCTTT
CASSLQGGGTEAFF
>TRBJ1-1|TRBD1|TRBV10-3|few
TGTGCCATCAGCCCCCCAGGGGGCGAGGGAACGGTGCCTGAAGCTTTCTTT
CAISPPGGEGTVPEAFF
>TRBJ2-3|TRBD2|TRBV2|once
TGTGCCAGCAGGGACTTCGCGCGGGAGCAAGATACGCAGTATTTT
CASRDFAREQDTQYF
>TRBJ2-2|NA|TRBV2|many
TGTGCCAGCGCACAAGTTCAGGGGTTCGGGGAGCTGTTTTTT
CASAQVQGFGELFF
>TRBJ1-2|NA|TRBV29-1|few
TGCAGCGTAGCCCTCCAGGGCCCTACTAACTATGGCTACACCTTC
CSVALQGPTNYGYTF
>TRBJ2-3|TRBD2|TRBV11-2|NA
TGTGCCAGCAGTCCGGGCGGGGGGAGGGCAGATACGCAGTATTTT
CASSPGGGRADTQYF
>TRBJ2-1|NA|TRBV27|many
TGTGCCAGCAGTTTTTCAGGAGATACCTCCTACAATGAGCAGTTCTTC
CASSFSGDTSYNEQFF
>TRBJ2-7|NA|TRBV4-3|many
TGCGCCAGCAGCCAGGGGTCAGATCCTTATTACGAGCAGTACTTC
CASSQGSDPYYEQYF
>TRBJ2-1|NA|TRBV29-1|NA
TGCAGCGTTGCTTCAAGCTCCTACAATGAGCAGTTCTTC
CSVASSSYNEQFF
>TRBJ1-5|NA|TRBV20-1|few
TGCAGTGCTAGCGGGGGTTATAGCAATCAGCCCCAGCATTTT
CSASGGYSNQPQHF
>TRBJ2-7|NA|TRBV7-2|NA
TGTGCCAGCAGCTTAGATCCGGGACGTATATTCTACGAGCAGTACTTC
CASSLDPGRIFYEQYF
>TRBJ2-7|NA|TRBV10-3|few
TGTGCCATCAGTGAGCCGGGACTCTCCTACGAGCAGTACTTC
CAISEPGLSYEQYF
>TRBJ2-7|NA|TRBV7-8|many
TGTGCCAGCAGCTTTACTCCGAGCTCCTACGAGCAGTACTTC
CASSFTPSSYEQYF
>TRBJ2-7|NA|TRBV20-1|many
TGCAGTGCAGGCAGGGGATACGAGCAGTACTTC
CSAGRGYEQYF
>TRBJ1-5|TRBD1|TRBV29-1|NA
TGCAGCGTTTCGACAGGGAGCAATCAGCCCCAGCATTTT
CSVSTGSNQPQHF
>TRBJ2-5|NA|TRBV7-9|NA
TGTGCCAGCAGCCCGCCGGACCAAGAGACCCAGTACTTC
CASSPPDQETQYF
>TRBJ1-5|NA|TRBV2|NA
TGTGCCAGCAGGGACAGTTCAAATCAGCCCCAGCATTTT
CASRDSSNQPQHF
>TRBJ2-5|NA|TRBV19|many
TGTGCCAGTAGAGTCAGTGGAGTTGAGACCCAGTACTTC
CASRVSGVETQYF
>TRBJ2-2|TRBD2|TRBV3-1|few
TGTGCCAGCAGCCGGAGCGGGAGCACCGGGGAGCTGTTTTTT
CASSRSGSTGELFF